This T cell receptor beta chain was sequenced in a study of blood T cell repertoires in COVID-19. Looking at the study overall: Some COVID-19 samples were acute and others convalescent; all came from the United States, Italy and Spain. PBMCs, B-cell-depleted T cells, or T cells provided the cDNA or gDNA that made up the material.

Original handling: Scientists estimated how many nucleated cells there were by amplifying reference gene primers. Only in-frame clones appear in the TCRdb table, and some are missing; sequencing was by immunoSEQ multiplex PCR. V and J calls and clone size are copied from that table; D and trimming were computed from the DNA. The top ten hold over 8.5% of the sample, which has approximately 250,000 clones, over 70% seen once. This clone was counted between two and nine times. This CDR3 comprises 14 residues. Trimming took off 6 bases at V and 7 bases at J, with 19 bases between the two ends. Germline CDR1 SNHLY, CDR2 FYNNEI.

The V call is TRBV2, the J call TRBJ2-7; a weak D match, TRBD2 (5 bases). This TCR derives from a human donor in a cohort sampled during active COVID-19. Sequencing was carried out using peripheral blood. As DNA, the CDR3 is TGTGCCAGCAGACGAAGGGAGACCCAAGGGGAGCAGTACTTC. Residues: CASRRRETQGEQYF. Looking up the rest from reference TRBV2 and TRBJ2-7 gives the full variable domain: EPEVTQTPSHQVTQMGQEVILRCVPISNHLYFYWYRQILGQKVEFLVSFYNNEISEKSEIFDDQFSVERPDGSNFTLKIRSTKLEDSAMYFCASRRRETQGEQYFGPGTRLTVT.